Listed here are 32 T cell receptor beta chains from one sample, sequenced in a study of blood T cell repertoires in COVID-19. The protocol was immunoSEQ multiplex PCR, while the TCRdb copy is restricted to in-frame clones and leaves out a portion. The table includes roughly 150,000 clones, around 88% detected once. The specimen sequenced was peripheral blood. All receptors come from a woman in her sixties or seventies who had recovered from COVID-19.

V is TRBV5-1 and J is TRBJ2-3; 8 bases match TRBD1. Germline lookup yields CDR1 SGHRS and CDR2 YFSETQ. Germline trimming cut 4 bases from V and 2 bases from J; bases unmatched to any gene: 15. The CDR3 spans 18 residues. CDR3 DNA: TGCGCCAGCAGCCCCGGACAGGGTACCCGACTCGCCACAGATACGCAGTATTTT. Its protein product is CASSPGQGTRLATDTQYF.

This sequence joins TRBV7-9 and TRBJ1-4, with a weak D call TRBD1 (5 bases). This CDR3 contains 15 residues. Per germline, CDR1 SEHNR and CDR2 FQNEAQ (reference sequence). The V end lost 5 bases, the J end lost 4 bases, and 14 bases lay between the germline ends. The CDR3 sequence: CASSPLGGINEKLFF. The CDR3 nucleotides read TGTGCCAGCAGCCCCCTGGGGGGAATTAATGAAAAACTGTTTTTT.

The V call is TRBV7-3, the J call TRBJ2-3, with D perhaps matching TRBD1 (5 bases). The CDR3 length is 13 residues. The V gene lost 5 bases and the J gene lost 2 bases, with 8 bases spanning the gap. Germline V gene data show CDR1 as SGHTA and CDR2 as FQGTGA. In DNA form, the CDR3 reads TGTGCCAGCAGCGGGGCAGACACAGATACGCAGTATTTT. It translates to CASSGADTDTQYF.

The V and J genes are TRBV4-1 and TRBJ1-2; a possible D gene is TRBD1 (5 bases). The CDR3 spans 12 residues. Trimming shortened V by 0 bases and J by 10 bases, and 9 bases separated the two germline ends. Germline CDR1 is MGHRA and CDR2 is YSYEKL. CDR3 sequence (DNA): TGCGCCAGCAGCCAAGACCGACAGCCCTACACCTTC. Residues: CASSQDRQPYTF.

The chain uses TRBV7-2 and TRBJ1-5; 9 positions match TRBD1. The CDR3 runs to 14 residues. Germline V gene data show CDR1 as SGHTA and CDR2 as FQGNSA. The ends lost 2 bases at V and 9 bases at J; junction bases unmatched: 5. CDR3 DNA sequence: TGTGCCAGCAGCTTAAACAGGGGGCAGGGGCCCCAGCATTTT. This sequence encodes CASSLNRGQGPQHF.

This clone came up once. This rearrangement joins TRBV3-1 (or the pseudogene TRBV3-2) to TRBJ2-3, with 9 bases matching TRBD2. This CDR3 has 15 amino acids. V shed 3 bases and J 4 bases; nucleotides not matched to a gene: 5. The V gene's germline CDR1 is LGHDT and CDR2 YNNKEL (reference sequence). CDR3 sequence (DNA): TGTGCCAGCAGCCACTTAGCGGGAGCGGCAGATACGCAGTATTTT. Protein: CASSHLAGAADTQYF.

The chain employs TRBV28 and TRBJ1-1, with TRBD1 as a possible D gene (5 bases). Trimming removed 8 bases at V and 5 bases at J, with 12 bases between. This CDR3 region has 12 residues. Germline CDR1 and CDR2: MDHEN and SYDVKM. DNA of the CDR3: TGTGCCAGCTCTCCAGGGAATACTGAAGCTTTCTTT. Encoded protein: CASSPGNTEAFF.

This clone was seen more than once but under ten times. V gene TRBV11-3 combines with J gene TRBJ2-2, with 14 bases matching TRBD2. The CDR3 runs to 15 residues. The germline CDR1 and CDR2 sequences are SGHNT and YENEEA. Trimming cost V 5 bases and J 7 bases; bases outside gene matches: 3. CDR3 in DNA: TGTGCCAGCAGCGGGACTAGCGGGAGAGGCGGGGAGCTGTTTTTT. Its protein product is CASSGTSGRGGELFF.

The V call is TRBV28, the J call TRBJ1-2; TRBD1 matches 8 bases. In germline, CDR1 is MDHEN, CDR2 SYDVKM. The length of the CDR3 is 16 residues. V trimming: 2 bases; J trimming: 4 bases; junction bases outside the gene matches: 9. The CDR3: CASSLVTGGGLYGYTF. The CDR3 coding sequence is TGTGCCAGCAGTTTAGTCACAGGGGGAGGCCTCTATGGCTACACCTTC.

This rearrangement joins TRBV7-2 to TRBJ1-4; possibly TRBD1 for D (5 bases). V lost 1 base, J lost 7 bases, and 13 bases lay in between. CDR3 length: 15 residues. The germline V gene encodes CDR1 SGHTA and CDR2 FQGNSA. CDR3 residues: CASSLVGDGGEKLFF. The CDR3 coding sequence is TGTGCCAGCAGCTTAGTTGGAGACGGGGGTGAAAAACTGTTTTTT. The full variable domain, completed using reference TRBV7-2 and TRBJ1-4, is GAGVSQSPSNKVTEKGKDVELRCDPISGHTALYWYRQSLGQGLEFLIYFQGNSAPDKSGLPSDRFSAERTGGSVSTLTIQRTQQEDSAVYLCASSLVGDGGEKLFFGSGTQLSVL.

This clone was observed a few times. V and J are TRBV28 and TRBJ1-2; TRBD1 aligns across 7 bases. Germline trimming cut 1 base from V and 7 bases from J; bases unmatched to any gene: 12. This CDR3 contains 16 residues. CDR1 is MDHEN, CDR2 SYDVKM, per germline. The CDR3 DNA reads as TGTGCCAGCAGTTTATCGAGGGACAGCCCGTTGGGTGGCTACACCTTC. Translated: CASSLSRDSPLGGYTF.

The V and J genes are TRBV19 and TRBJ2-7; 14 bases line up with TRBD2. The length of the CDR3 is 17 residues. With 4 bases clipped from V and 6 bases from J, the junction kept 11 bases outside the gene matches. Germline values: CDR1 LNHDA, CDR2 SQIVND (reference sequence). CDR3: CASSTARLAGGRLEQYF. In nucleotides, the CDR3 is TGTGCCAGTAGTACCGCCCGACTAGCGGGAGGGAGGCTCGAGCAGTACTTC.

The chain combines TRBV5-4 with TRBJ1-4; D remains unclear. CDR3 size: 14 residues. Trimming removed 0 bases from V and 8 bases from J, with 11 bases in between. Germline V lookup: CDR1 SGHNT, CDR2 YYREEE (reference sequence). The DNA for the CDR3 is TGTGCCAGCAGCTTGGGAGGGTTTAGGGAAAAACTGTTTTTT. It specifies CASSLGGFREKLFF. Filled out from reference TRBV5-4 and TRBJ1-4, the complete variable domain reads ETGVTQSPTHLIKTRGQQVTLRCSSQSGHNTVSWYQQALGQGPQFIFQYYREEENGRGNFPPRFSGLQFPNYSSELNVNALELDDSALYLCASSLGGFREKLFFGSGTQLSVL.

This chain joins TRBV3-1 (or the pseudogene TRBV3-2) and TRBJ2-2; TRBD2 is a possible D gene (7 bases). There are 16 residues in the CDR3. V lost 4 bases to trimming and J lost 5 bases, with 17 bases between them. Germline V gene sequence: CDR1 LGHDT, CDR2 YNNKEL (reference sequence). CDR3 residues: CASSPDGGARTGELFF. The CDR3 DNA reads as TGTGCCAGCAGCCCAGATGGGGGGGCCAGGACCGGGGAGCTGTTTTTT.

V usage is TRBV6-2 or TRBV6-3 and J usage is TRBJ2-3; 8 nucleotides match TRBD2. The CDR3 extends over 15 amino acids. J lost 3 bases, V lost 3 bases, and 5 bases had no gene match. Germline V gene data show CDR1 as MNHEY and CDR2 as SVGEGT. The CDR3 DNA reads TGTGCCAGCAGTTATTGGCCTAGCGGGACAGATACGCAGTATTTT. It specifies CASSYWPSGTDTQYF.

This chain uses TRBV4-2 with TRBJ2-1; tentatively, D is TRBD2 (5 bases). Germline CDR1 is LGHNA and CDR2 is YNFKEQ. Deletions cut 0 bases from V and 5 bases from J, with 14 bases between. This CDR3 has 16 residues. Written as DNA, the CDR3 is TGTGCCAGCAGCCAAGAGGCGCAGCGGCCTAACAATGAGCAGTTCTTC. It yields the protein CASSQEAQRPNNEQFF.

The chain carries TRBV18 and TRBJ1-5; TRBD1 aligns across 7 bases. V was clipped by 3 bases and J by 6 bases; unmatched bases: 8. CDR3 length: 15 amino acids. CDR1 and CDR2 (germline): KGHSH, LQKENI. In nucleotides, the CDR3 is TGTGCCAGCTCACCGCTCCAGAGACAGGGTCAGCCCCAGCATTTT. Translated: CASSPLQRQGQPQHF.

This clone was observed a few times. The chain's CDR3 is CASSSRGGGNYNEQFF. DNA of the CDR3: TGTGCCAGCAGCTCCCGAGGGGGTGGCAATTACAATGAGCAGTTCTTC. The chain couples TRBV7-9 to TRBJ2-1, with TRBD1 as a possible D gene (6 bases). The V end lost 4 bases, the J end lost 4 bases, and 17 bases lay between the germline ends. Germline lookup yields CDR1 SEHNR and CDR2 FQNEAQ (reference sequence). There are 16 residues in the CDR3.

This clone has only one observation. V and J are TRBV10-3 and TRBJ2-2; a weak D match, TRBD2 (6 bases). This CDR3 is built from 14 residues. Germline CDR1 reads ENHRY; CDR2 reads SYGVKD. Trimming shortened V by 4 bases and J by 6 bases, and 12 bases separated the two germline ends. The CDR3 nucleotides read TGTGCCATCAGTGTTCGGGGGTTCCCCGGGGAGCTGTTTTTT. Encoded protein: CAISVRGFPGELFF.

The chain employs TRBV27 and TRBJ2-5; 14 positions match TRBD2. The V and J ends lost 5 bases and 5 bases, in that order; junction bases with no gene match: 10. This CDR3 contains 17 residues. CDR1 and CDR2 from the germline V gene are MNHEY and SMNVEV (reference sequence). In DNA form, the CDR3 reads TGTGCCAGCAGTCCCCTAGGACTAGCGGGAGGAGGTGAGACCCAGTACTTC. Its protein is CASSPLGLAGGGETQYF.

V is TRBV6-4 and J is TRBJ2-7; D ambiguous. This CDR3 comprises 12 residues. The V and J ends lost 4 bases and 0 bases respectively, with 4 bases between them. CDR1 and CDR2 from the germline V gene are MRHNA and SNTAGT. The CDR3 DNA follows: TGTGCCAGCAGTGGGAGCTCCTACGAGCAGTACTTC. This codes for CASSGSSYEQYF.

The rearrangement links TRBV18 to TRBJ2-3; weak D call: TRBD2 (6 bases). V lost 1 base, J lost 5 bases, and 13 bases lay in between. CDR3 length: 15 residues. Germline V gives CDR1 KGHSH, CDR2 LQKENI. CDR3 amino acids: CASSPRAGPEDTQYF. The DNA for the CDR3 is TGTGCCAGCTCACCACGGGCGGGGCCCGAAGATACGCAGTATTTT.

The chain combines TRBV28 with TRBJ1-1; possible D gene TRBD1, 5 bases. CDR1 is MDHEN and CDR2 is SYDVKM in the germline V gene. Trimming stripped 6 bases from V and 1 base from J, with 15 bases between. CDR3 length equals 15 residues. For the CDR3, the DNA is TGTGCCAGCAGCCAACTCGGACAAACGAACACTGAAGCTTTCTTT. This gives the protein CASSQLGQTNTEAFF.

The chain employs TRBV9 and TRBJ2-1; D gene ambiguous. This CDR3 contains 13 residues. CDR1 and CDR2 (germline): SGDLS, YYNGEE. Between the trimmed V and J ends, which lost 3 bases and 8 bases, there was a span of 12 bases. The CDR3 protein is CASSARNSYEQFF. The CDR3, as DNA: TGTGCCAGCAGCGCCCGAAACAGTTATGAGCAGTTCTTC.

V is TRBV9 and J is TRBJ2-7; a possible D gene is TRBD2 (6 bases). V dropped 4 bases and J dropped 0 bases, with 14 bases sitting between them. Germline CDR1 reads SGDLS; CDR2 reads YYNGEE. The CDR3 spans 15 residues. CDR3 bases: TGTGCCAGCAGCCCCCCGGCGGGGAGCTCCTACGAGCAGTACTTC. Protein sequence: CASSPPAGSSYEQYF.

The V call is TRBV5-4, the J call TRBJ2-7; 13 nucleotides line up with TRBD2. Germline CDR1 SGHNT, CDR2 YYREEE (reference sequence). V shed 3 bases, J shed 3 bases, and the junction held 3 bases outside the gene matches. CDR3 length: 15 residues. The CDR3 sequence is CASSSGTSGNYEQYF. As DNA, the CDR3 is TGTGCCAGCAGCTCCGGGACTAGCGGGAACTACGAGCAGTACTTC.

This clone was observed a few times. The chain carries TRBV5-1 and TRBJ1-2, with a possible D match to TRBD1 (5 bases). V lost 4 bases and J lost 8, with 15 bases in between. CDR3 length: 13 amino acids. The germline gives CDR1 SGHRS, CDR2 YFSETQ. The CDR3 nucleotides read TGCGCCAGCAGCCCCACGGGGGAGAGGGGCTACACCTTC. Translation gives CASSPTGERGYTF.

This sequence joins TRBV29-1 and TRBJ2-2; 8 nucleotides line up with TRBD1. V was clipped by 7 bases and J by 4 bases; unmatched bases: 8. The CDR3 spans 14 residues. Germline-derived CDR1 and CDR2 are SQVTM and ANQGSEA. CDR3 in DNA: TGCAGCGCCCAGGGGGCCCGGGGCACCGGGGAGCTGTTTTTT. Amino acids: CSAQGARGTGELFF.

The V gene is TRBV9, the J gene TRBJ2-3; weak D call: TRBD2 (5 bases). With 4 bases removed from V and 4 bases from J, the gap between germline ends came to 10 bases. The CDR3 is 13 residues long. Germline CDR1 SGDLS, CDR2 YYNGEE. CDR3 coding DNA: TGTGCCAGCAGCACCCCGGGGTCAGATACGCAGTATTTT. This codes for CASSTPGSDTQYF.

On this clone: Mismatch with germline at one junction end may stem from a read error. The gene calls are TRBV19 and TRBJ1-2, with D maybe TRBD1 (6 bases). The CDR3 consists of 12 residues. The germline CDR1 and CDR2 sequences are LNHDA and SQIVND (reference sequence). The CDR3 DNA is TGTGCCAGCAGTAGGGGGGAACGGGGCTACACCTTC. Translated, it gives CASSRGERGYTF.

The V gene is TRBV19, the J gene TRBJ2-7; 10 bases are shared with TRBD2. This CDR3 comprises 14 residues. V dropped 5 bases and J dropped 0; count of bases not matched to a gene: 1. Germline lookup yields CDR1 LNHDA and CDR2 SQIVND (reference sequence). CDR3 region: CASSGTSDSYEQYF. Here the CDR3 DNA reads TGTGCCAGTAGTGGGACTAGCGACTCCTACGAGCAGTACTTC. Combining the CDR3 with reference TRBV19 and TRBJ2-7 gives the whole variable domain DGGITQSPKYLFRKEGQNVTLSCEQNLNHDAMYWYRQDPGQGLRLIYYSQIVNDFQKGDIAEGYSVSREKKESFPLTVTSAQKNPTAFYLCASSGTSDSYEQYFGPGTRLTVT.

The chain carries TRBV19 and TRBJ1-2; TRBD1 agrees at 10 bases. The germline CDR1 and CDR2 sequences are LNHDA and SQIVND (reference sequence). J was trimmed by 4 bases and V by 3 bases; bases with no gene match: 8. CDR3 length equals 16 residues. CDR3 nucleotides: TGTGCCAGTAGTATCCTCCAGGGACAGGGGCCCTATGGCTACACCTTC. Its protein product is CASSILQGQGPYGYTF.